The rows below give T cell receptor beta chains drawn from one sample of a study of T cells in localized non-small cell lung cancer. Using immunoSEQ multiplex PCR, the repertoire was profiled, and TCRdb retains in-frame clones only, with some absent. The top ten clones hold 22% of a sample with under 25,000 clones, under 90% of them seen once. The material was peripheral blood, obtained before any cancer treatment. These receptors all stem from a man between 35 and 75 years old with stage I squamous cell lung carcinoma. The CDR3 runs from the conserved cysteine through the conserved F or W. The D gene is left open where the match is weak. Size values are once, few and many counts, or a class for expanded clones, and some rows have none.

V gene	D gene	clone size	J gene	CDR3 DNA	CDR3 protein
TRBV19	.	.	TRBJ2-7	TGTGCCAGTAGTATGGGACTCCCGGCCTACGAGCAGTACTTC	CASSMGLPAYEQYF
TRBV7-6	TRBD1	.	TRBJ2-3	TGTGCCAGCAGCTTAGTGGGGACAGGGGCAGATACGCAGTATTTT	CASSLVGTGADTQYF
TRBV5-1	.	.	TRBJ1-3	TGCGCCAGCAGCTTAACACAAGGAAACACCATATATTTT	CASSLTQGNTIYF
TRBV2	TRBD1	once	TRBJ2-7	TGTGCCAGCAGTCGCGACAGGGGCAGTTACGAGCAGTACTTC	CASSRDRGSYEQYF
TRBV6-6	.	.	TRBJ1-2	TGTGCCAGCAGTTACCACATCAGGGAAGACTATGGCTACACCTTC	CASSYHIREDYGYTF
TRBV6-4	.	.	TRBJ1-2	TGTGCCAGCGGCCCGACCTATGGCTACACCTTC	CASGPTYGYTF
TRBV29-1	.	.	TRBJ2-7	TGCAGCGTTGTGGAAAGGGGGGGCTCCTACGAGCAGTACTTC	CSVVERGGSYEQYF
TRBV6-6	.	.	TRBJ2-1	TGTGCCAGCAGGTACAGGCCCGGGTGGAGCAATGAGCAGTTCTTC	CASRYRPGWSNEQFF
TRBV6-1	.	.	TRBJ1-1	TGTGCCAGCAGTGAAGTCGGGGATGAAGCTTTCTTT	CASSEVGDEAFF
TRBV20-1	TRBD1	.	TRBJ1-1	TGCAGTGCTAGAGGCCAGGGGGCTGCTTTCTTT	CSARGQGAAFF
TRBV6-6	TRBD1	.	TRBJ1-1	TGTGCCAGCAGTGCGACAGGGGCCCTGGGGGTACTGAAAGCTTTCTTT	CASSATGALGVLKAFF
TRBV4-1	.	.	TRBJ2-1	TGCGCCAGCAGCCAAGTACTATACAATGAGCAGTTCTTC	CASSQVLYNEQFF
TRBV30	TRBD1	.	TRBJ1-3	TGTGCCTGGAGTGTCAAATCGACAGGGCTAGGAAACACCATATATTTT	CAWSVKSTGLGNTIYF
TRBV6-1	.	once	TRBJ2-3	TGTGCCAGCAGTGATGGGGGACCTCGCACAGATACGCAGTATTTT	CASSDGGPRTDTQYF
TRBV14	TRBD2	.	TRBJ2-1	TGTGCCAGCAGCCAGGCCAGCGGGGGCACCTACAATGAGCAGTTCTTC	CASSQASGGTYNEQFF
TRBV7-9	.	.	TRBJ2-1	TGTGCCAGCAGCTTAGGACGGGATGAGCAGTTCTTC	CASSLGRDEQFF
TRBV11-1	.	.	TRBJ1-4	TGTGCCAGCAGCTTTCTTTTATGGGGCCAAAATGAAAAACTGTTTTTT	CASSFLLWGQNEKLFF
TRBV4-3	.	.	TRBJ1-4	TGCGCCAGCAGCCAAGCCCACATCGGCGGTGAAAAACTGTTTTTT	CASSQAHIGGEKLFF
TRBV7-9	.	.	TRBJ1-1	TGTGCCAGCAGCATTCGGGTTTGGGAGAACACTGAAGCTTTCTTT	CASSIRVWENTEAFF
TRBV6-6	.	.	TRBJ2-7	TGTGCCACCCGCATGGGACCCTACGAGCAGTACTTC	CATRMGPYEQYF
TRBV5-1	TRBD1	.	TRBJ2-3	TGCGCCAGCAGCTATACAGGACAGGGAACAGATACGCAGTATTTT	CASSYTGQGTDTQYF
TRBV19	.	.	TRBJ2-3	TGTGCCAGTAGTGGGAAGCAAGGCACAGATACGCAGTATTTT	CASSGKQGTDTQYF
TRBV5-1	TRBD2	.	TRBJ2-3	TGCGCCAGCAGCCAGCGGGGGGACGGCACAGATACGCAGTATTTT	CASSQRGDGTDTQYF
TRBV2	.	.	TRBJ2-3	TGTGCCAGCGTGGGGGGCGGGGGCACAGATACGCAGTATTTT	CASVGGGGTDTQYF
TRBV30	.	.	TRBJ1-2	TGTGCCTGGAGTGTTGAGCACGGCTATGGCTACACCTTC	CAWSVEHGYGYTF
TRBV20-1	.	.	TRBJ1-2	TGCAGTACAGGGTCCCACTATGGCTACACCTTC	CSTGSHYGYTF
TRBV19	.	.	TRBJ1-5	TGTGCCAGTAGCCTCCCCGGGGGGAGACAGCCCCAGCATTTT	CASSLPGGRQPQHF
TRBV4-1	.	.	TRBJ1-2	TGCGCCAGCAGCCCGACAGGATCCGACTATGGCTACACCTTC	CASSPTGSDYGYTF
TRBV28	.	once	TRBJ1-1	TGTGCCAGCAGTTACGGGGATACTGAAGCTTTCTTT	CASSYGDTEAFF
TRBV6-1	.	.	TRBJ1-1	TGTGCCAGCAGTTGGGGCGTGAACACTGAAGCTTTCTTT	CASSWGVNTEAFF
TRBV6-1	.	.	TRBJ1-5	TGTGCCAGCAGTGAACTTACAGAGCCAAATCAGCCCCAGCATTTT	CASSELTEPNQPQHF
TRBV9	TRBD2	.	TRBJ2-2	TGTGCCAGCACCCGGGGGGGGACTACCGGGGAGCTGTTTTTT	CASTRGGTTGELFF
TRBV5-1	.	.	TRBJ2-7	TGCGCCAGCAGCCTCGGCCTAGCGAACTACGAGCAGTACTTC	CASSLGLANYEQYF
TRBV30	.	.	TRBJ2-6	TGTGCCTGGGCCCCCAGGGTGTCGGGATCTGGGGCCAACGTCCTGACTTTC	CAWAPRVSGSGANVLTF
TRBV6-5	.	.	TRBJ1-3	TGTGCCAGCAGGATGACAGGTTCTGGAAACACCATATATTTT	CASRMTGSGNTIYF
TRBV6-5	.	.	TRBJ1-1	TGTGCCAGCGTTAGAGAGACGGGAGCGGCTTTCTTT	CASVRETGAAFF